This TCR beta chain comes out of a study of T cell responses to AZD1222 COVID-19 vaccine. Regarding the study as a whole: The donors showed a predominance of white British ancestry and of females, with possible underestimation of clonal diversity. At study baseline, merely more than 5 AZD1222 recipients were seropositive.

The junction had 20 bases not matched to a gene; V was cut back by 4 bases and J by 8 bases. This CDR3 has 18 amino acids. Germline V CDR1 and CDR2: SGHTA, FQGNSA. Using immunoSEQ multiplex PCR, the repertoire was profiled, and TCRdb retains in-frame clones only, with some absent. The data hold 80,000 or so clones, with roughly 80% observed a single time. With regard to this clone: The target antigen is unknown.

The sequences come from peripheral blood, collected on day 0 of AZD1222 vaccination. The source is an adult in good health. This chain connects TRBV7-2 to TRBJ2-5; TRBD2 aligns across 9 bases. CDR3 in amino acids: CASSSILAGVGGLGTQYF. The DNA for the CDR3 is TGTGCCAGCAGCTCAATTTTAGCGGGAGTTGGGGGGTTGGGAACCCAGTACTTC.